These 20 T cell receptor beta chains were all obtained from the same sample, sequenced in a study of blood T cells in healthy people across ages. A J-beta primer mix and a sample-barcoded 5' primer were used in a second PCR of roughly 7 to 12 cycles. One entry per CDR3 protein results from TCRdb running MiXCR on the 5' RACE reads. Of about 930,000 distinct CDR3 sequences listed, roughly 29% are singletons. In addition, the sample was reused for a study of T cells of mothers and their children.

Sequencing was done on a sample of blood. The receptors stem from a woman aged 40 to 50 in good health.

The chain has TRBV7-2 and TRBJ2-6, with D perhaps matching TRBD1 (5 bases). Germline CDR1 SGHTA, CDR2 FQGNSA. The CDR3 loop spans 16 amino acids. Trimming cost V 5 bases and J 2 bases, with 13 bases left between them. The CDR3 sequence: CASSTNRIPGANVLTF. The DNA for the CDR3 is TGTGCCAGCAGCACGAACAGGATCCCTGGGGCCAACGTCCTGACTTTC.

This clonotype was counted between two and nine times. The chain employs TRBV7-2 and TRBJ1-2, with 7 positions matching TRBD1. CDR1 and CDR2 (germline): SGHTA, FQGNSA. This CDR3 is 17 amino acids long. V shed 3 bases, J shed 7 bases, and the junction held 17 bases outside the gene matches. The CDR3 loop reads CASSFPELEGGFGGYTF. The CDR3 nucleotides are TGTGCCAGCAGCTTTCCTGAGTTGGAAGGGGGCTTCGGTGGCTACACCTTC. The whole variable domain, remainder taken from reference TRBV7-2 and TRBJ1-2, is GAGVSQSPSNKVTEKGKDVELRCDPISGHTALYWYRQSLGQGLEFLIYFQGNSAPDKSGLPSDRFSAERTGGSVSTLTIQRTQQEDSAVYLCASSFPELEGGFGGYTFGSGTRLTVV.

There are a few counts of this clonotype. This sequence joins TRBV29-1 and TRBJ1-3; D uncertain. The V gene lost 4 bases and the J gene lost 4 bases, with 20 bases spanning the gap. Germline assignment: CDR1 SQVTM and CDR2 ANQGSEA. The CDR3 consists of 16 residues. The DNA of the CDR3 is TGCAGCGTTGCCGTTATTGGGAGTTTAATGGGAAACACCATATATTTT. Translated, it gives CSVAVIGSLMGNTIYF.

This clonotype has only a few counts. V usage is TRBV4-1 and J usage is TRBJ2-5; 7 nucleotides align to TRBD1. In germline, CDR1 is MGHRA, CDR2 YSYEKL. CDR3 size: 15 residues. With V trimmed by 2 bases and J by 2 bases, 5 bases remained unmatched. The DNA of the CDR3 is TGCGCCAGCAGCCAACCCGGACAGGTTCAAGAGACCCAGTACTTC. Translated: CASSQPGQVQETQYF.

Of note for this clonotype: Only one base separates this from a far larger clonotype, so it likely reflects a read error. The CDR3 end shows no conserved phenylalanine or tryptophan, and so a read error is likely. The rearrangement uses TRBV7-9 and TRBJ2-1; D uncertain. Germline V gene sequence: CDR1 SEHNR, CDR2 FQNEAQ (reference sequence). The CDR3 runs 13 residues. V gave up 1 base and J gave up 4 bases, with 5 bases separating them. CDR3 in amino acids: CASSLVGYNEQFC. Written as DNA, the CDR3 is TGTGCCAGCAGCTTAGTGGGGTACAATGAGCAGTTCTGC.

The chain carries TRBV11-2 and TRBJ2-1; perhaps TRBD1 as D (5 bases). The CDR3 extends over 16 amino acids. V was trimmed by 3 bases and J by 5 bases, leaving 17 bases between them. Germline CDR1 reads SGHAT; CDR2 reads FQNNGV. The CDR3 reads CASSLVQGLVNNEQFF. Written as DNA, the CDR3 is TGTGCCAGCAGCTTGGTTCAGGGCTTGGTTAACAATGAGCAGTTCTTC.

The CDR3 DNA is TGTGCCAGCAGCAAAAGCCCAGGGTATGGCTACACCTTC. This codes for CASSKSPGYGYTF. V is TRBV21-1 and J is TRBJ1-2; the D call of TRBD1 is as the table states it, not checked on the DNA. TRBV21-1 is a pseudogene locus. The CDR3 is 13 amino acids.

This clonotype was seen only a few times. The rearrangement joins TRBV7-9 to TRBJ2-7; 9 nucleotides align to TRBD1. The V gene's germline CDR1 is SEHNR and CDR2 FQNEAQ (reference sequence). Trimming took 5 bases from V and 5 from J; bases not matched to a gene: 7. The CDR3 is 14 amino acids. CDR3 sequence reads: CASSPTTGGHEQYF. The DNA for the CDR3 is TGTGCCAGCAGCCCGACGACAGGGGGACACGAGCAGTACTTC.

The CDR3 protein is CASSSAGGGDEQFF. The CDR3 bases are TGTGCCAGCAGCTCAGCTGGAGGGGGAGATGAGCAGTTCTTC. The chain has TRBV7-3 and TRBJ2-1, with D tentatively TRBD1 or TRBD2 (6 bases each). The CDR3 extends over 14 amino acids. Germline V gene data show CDR1 as SGHTA and CDR2 as FQGTGA. V was clipped by 4 bases and J by 8 bases, with 15 bases between them.

The chain couples TRBV28 to TRBJ2-7; TRBD2 matches 7 bases. CDR1 is MDHEN, CDR2 SYDVKM, per germline. The CDR3 has 15 residues. V was clipped by 7 bases and J by 0 bases; unmatched bases: 9. For the CDR3, the DNA is TGTGCCAGCAAAGAGCTAGCGGATAGCTCCTACGAGCAGTACTTC. Translating it yields CASKELADSSYEQYF. The full variable domain, with the rest looked up from reference TRBV28 and TRBJ2-7, is DVKVTQSSRYLVKRTGEKVFLECVQDMDHENMFWYRQDPGLGLRLIYFSYDVKMKEKGDIPEGYSVSREKKERFSLILESASTNQTSMYLCASKELADSSYEQYFGPGTRLTVT.

This clonotype has ten or more counts. V usage is TRBV20-1 and J usage is TRBJ2-7, with 7 bases identical to TRBD2. V shed 2 bases and J 0 bases; nucleotides not matched to a gene: 1. This CDR3 is built from 13 residues. In germline, CDR1 is DFQATT, CDR2 SNEGSKA (reference sequence). The CDR3 loop is CSARRTSSYEQYF. CDR3 nucleotide sequence: TGCAGTGCTAGAAGGACTAGCTCCTACGAGCAGTACTTC.

J is TRBJ2-4 and V is TRBV25-1; tentatively, D is TRBD1 or TRBD2 (5 bases each). This CDR3 contains 14 residues. V dropped 5 bases and J dropped 8 bases, with 16 bases sitting between them. Germline loops: CDR1 MGHDK, CDR2 SYGVNS. CDR3 region: CASSYSGTRDIQYF. CDR3 sequence (DNA): TGTGCCAGCAGTTACTCCGGGACCAGGGACATTCAGTACTTC.

This clonotype has more than one count but fewer than ten. V and J are TRBV12-3 or TRBV12-4 and TRBJ2-7, with D possibly being TRBD1 (6 bases). The CDR3 runs 13 residues. The germline V and J ends were trimmed by 8 bases and 5 bases, with 16 bases remaining between them. CDR3: CASGSSGQNEQYF. DNA for the CDR3: TGTGCCAGCGGGAGTTCCGGACAGAACGAGCAGTACTTC.

Turning to this clonotype: The junction and the germline gene differ at one end; a read error may be behind it. The V call is TRBV20-1, the J call TRBJ1-2, with unresolved D. CDR1 DFQATT and CDR2 SNEGSKA come from the germline V gene (reference sequence). CDR3 length equals 11 residues. The CDR3, as DNA: TGCAGTGCTTCCACCAACTATGGCTGCACCTTC. Protein: CSASTNYGCTF.

The rearrangement links TRBV7-2 to TRBJ2-3; the match to TRBD2 covers 14 bases. Per germline, CDR1 SGHTA and CDR2 FQGNSA. Germline trimming cut 6 bases from V and 6 bases from J; bases unmatched to any gene: 8. The CDR3 contains 16 residues. CDR3 loop: CASSYGTSGGMDTQYF. The CDR3 DNA sequence: TGTGCCAGCAGTTACGGGACTAGCGGGGGTATGGATACGCAGTATTTT.

Many counts were recorded for this clonotype. This rearrangement joins TRBV3-1 to TRBJ2-6; D remains unclear. V lost 3 bases, J lost 2 bases, and 5 bases lay in between. CDR3 length equals 14 residues. Germline CDR1 reads LGHDT; CDR2 reads YNNKEL (reference sequence). DNA of the CDR3: TGTGCCAGCAGCCATAGGGCTGGGGCCAACGTCCTGACTTTC. Residues: CASSHRAGANVLTF.

In this sample, this clonotype turned up a few times. The genes are TRBV5-1 and TRBJ1-5; D is undetermined. V was shortened by 0 bases and J by 0 bases, with 7 bases between the two germline ends. The CDR3 consists of 15 residues. The germline V gene encodes CDR1 SGHRS and CDR2 YFSETQ. CDR3 sequence: CASSLDAYSNQPQHF. As DNA, the CDR3 is TGCGCCAGCAGCTTGGACGCATATAGCAATCAGCCCCAGCATTTT.

This clonotype has more than one count but fewer than ten. This chain uses TRBV20-1 with TRBJ1-6, with D possibly being TRBD1 (5 bases). V lost 7 bases to trimming and J lost 5 bases, with 18 bases between them. The CDR3 loop spans 15 amino acids. CDR1 and CDR2 from the germline V gene are DFQATT and SNEGSKA (reference sequence). CDR3 nucleotide sequence: TGCAGTGTTCGAGAGCGGGGACTCGATAATTCACCCCTCCACTTT. Residues: CSVRERGLDNSPLHF.

The chain is built from TRBV6-5 and TRBJ2-4; the match to TRBD2 covers 12 bases. The CDR3 is made up of 19 amino acids. Germline assignment: CDR1 MNHEY and CDR2 SVGAGI. The V gene end was trimmed by 4 bases and the J gene end by 13 bases; junction bases not matched to a gene: 23. The CDR3 region has the DNA TGTGCCAGCAGTTCCCGCCTTTGGCTAGCGGGGGGGCCCGACAATGAGCAGTACTTC. It codes for CASSSRLWLAGGPDNEQYF.

This clonotype was observed a handful of times. The chain carries TRBV27 and TRBJ2-7; TRBD1 or TRBD2 may be the D gene (5 bases each). V shed 5 bases and J shed 4 bases, with 15 bases lying between them. The CDR3 spans 14 residues. The germline CDR1 and CDR2 sequences are MNHEY and SMNVEV (reference sequence). The CDR3 DNA follows: TGTGCCAGCAGTCTATGGGGGATGCGGTACGAGCAGTACTTC. Translated: CASSLWGMRYEQYF.